The 9 T cell receptor beta chains given below trace back to one sample, sequenced in a study of cytomegalovirus exposure and HLA in healthy donors. Sequenced by immunoSEQ multiplex PCR; TCRdb stores in-frame clones only, minus some. The sample comprises approximately 280,000 clones, 80% to 90% of which are singletons, and more than 0.8% rests with the top ten. Sequencing was performed on PBMCs. These receptors came from a woman in her late teens or twenties in good health and CMV-seronegative.

This rearrangement joins TRBV7-9 to TRBJ2-4; 7 bases match TRBD1. Germline V lookup: CDR1 SEHNR, CDR2 FQNEAQ (reference sequence). Trimming removed 5 bases from V and 0 bases from J; junction bases left unmatched: 13. The CDR3 sequence is 18 residues long. This CDR3 is CASSEGVYRGLAKNIQYF. DNA for the CDR3: TGTGCCAGCAGCGAAGGAGTATACAGGGGTTTAGCCAAAAACATTCAGTACTTC.

The chain carries TRBV29-1 and TRBJ1-2; TRBD1 aligns across 8 bases. CDR1 is SQVTM, CDR2 ANQGSEA, per germline. CDR3 size: 14 residues. The junction had 9 bases not matched to a gene; V was cut back by 1 base and J by 8 bases. The CDR3 is CSVEGDQGALGYTF. The CDR3 DNA is TGCAGCGTTGAAGGGGATCAGGGGGCCCTGGGCTACACCTTC.

This chain uses TRBV5-1 with TRBJ2-3, with 7 bases lining up with TRBD1. Unmatched junction bases numbered 7, after V lost 6 bases and J lost 0 bases. Germline assignment: CDR1 SGHRS and CDR2 YFSETQ. The CDR3 totals 15 residues. CDR3 sequence: CASTPRTGSTDTQYF. The CDR3 DNA reads as TGCGCCAGCACCCCCCGGACAGGTAGCACAGATACGCAGTATTTT.

This rearrangement joins TRBV6-1 to TRBJ2-7, with a tentative D call TRBD1 (6 bases). Per germline, CDR1 MNHNS and CDR2 SASEGT. V gave up 8 bases and J gave up 2 bases, with 19 bases separating them. The CDR3 sequence is 15 residues long. CDR3 residues: CASHDSLGAAYEQYF. CDR3 DNA sequence: TGTGCCAGCCATGACTCGCTGGGGGCGGCCTACGAGCAGTACTTC.

The chain is built from TRBV6-7 and TRBJ2-7; the D gene is possibly TRBD1 (5 bases). TRBV6-7 is recorded as an ORF, its role being uncertain. The V gene lost 2 bases and the J gene lost 3 bases, with 17 bases spanning the gap. The CDR3 is made up of 16 amino acids. In DNA, the CDR3 is TGTGCCAGCAGTTACGGGGCAGACCAACCGCGCTACGAGCAGTACTTC. Its translation is CASSYGADQPRYEQYF.

V usage is TRBV9 and J usage is TRBJ2-3; TRBD2 matches 11 bases. This CDR3 region has 16 residues. From germline, CDR1 is SGDLS and CDR2 YYNGEE. V dropped 0 bases and J dropped 4; count of bases not matched to a gene: 4. CDR3 DNA sequence: TGTGCCAGCAGCGTAGGCCGTAGCGGGGGGGCAGATACGCAGTATTTT. Its translation is CASSVGRSGGADTQYF.

The J gene is TRBJ2-1, the V gene TRBV6-5; 8 nucleotides agree with TRBD1. V lost 5 bases to trimming and J lost 0 bases; unmatched junction nucleotides: 3. This CDR3 region has 15 residues. Per the germline V gene, CDR1 is MNHEY and CDR2 is SVGAGI. The CDR3 bases are TGTGCCAGCAGTAGACAGGGGACCTCCTACAATGAGCAGTTCTTC. This gives the protein CASSRQGTSYNEQFF.

This chain connects TRBV30 to TRBJ1-3; no clear D. Trimming shortened V by 3 bases and J by 2 bases, and 5 bases separated the two germline ends. The CDR3 consists of 12 residues. Germline V gives CDR1 GTSNPN, CDR2 SVGIG (reference sequence). The CDR3 coding sequence is TGTGCCTGGAGCCTAGCTGGAAACACCATATATTTT. It specifies CAWSLAGNTIYF.

The V gene is TRBV27, the J gene TRBJ1-1; D call uncertain. V lost 5 bases to trimming and J lost 1 base, with 8 bases between them. The CDR3 totals 13 residues. CDR1 MNHEY and CDR2 SMNVEV come from the germline V gene (reference sequence). In DNA form, the CDR3 reads TGTGCCAGCAGTCGCCAGGAGAACACTGAAGCTTTCTTT. It encodes CASSRQENTEAFF.